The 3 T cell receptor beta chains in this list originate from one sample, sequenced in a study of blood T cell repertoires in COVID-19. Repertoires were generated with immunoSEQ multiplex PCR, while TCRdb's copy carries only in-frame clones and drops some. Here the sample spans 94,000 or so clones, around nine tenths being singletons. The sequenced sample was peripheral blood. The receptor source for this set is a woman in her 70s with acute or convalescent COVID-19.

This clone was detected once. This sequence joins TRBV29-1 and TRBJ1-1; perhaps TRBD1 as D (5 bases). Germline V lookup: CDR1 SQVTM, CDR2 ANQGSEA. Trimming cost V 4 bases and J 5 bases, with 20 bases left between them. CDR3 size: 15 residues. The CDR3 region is CSVVPMGRGGTEAFF. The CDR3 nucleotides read TGCAGCGTTGTCCCAATGGGGAGGGGAGGGACTGAAGCTTTCTTT.

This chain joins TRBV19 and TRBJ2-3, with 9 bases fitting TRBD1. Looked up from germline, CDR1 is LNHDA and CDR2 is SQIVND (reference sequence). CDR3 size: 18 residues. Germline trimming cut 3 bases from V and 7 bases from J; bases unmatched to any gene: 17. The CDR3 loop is CASSMGGNRDRDAHTQYF. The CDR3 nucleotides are TGTGCCAGTAGTATGGGGGGGAACCGGGACAGGGACGCACATACGCAGTATTTT.

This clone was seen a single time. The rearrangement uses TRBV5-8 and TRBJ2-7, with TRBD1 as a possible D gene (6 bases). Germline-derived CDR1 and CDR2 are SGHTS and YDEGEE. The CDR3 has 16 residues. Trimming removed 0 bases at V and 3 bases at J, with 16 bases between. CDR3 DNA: TGTGCCAGCAGCTTGGCAAGAGGACAGCGCAACTACGAGCAGTACTTC. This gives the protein CASSLARGQRNYEQYF.